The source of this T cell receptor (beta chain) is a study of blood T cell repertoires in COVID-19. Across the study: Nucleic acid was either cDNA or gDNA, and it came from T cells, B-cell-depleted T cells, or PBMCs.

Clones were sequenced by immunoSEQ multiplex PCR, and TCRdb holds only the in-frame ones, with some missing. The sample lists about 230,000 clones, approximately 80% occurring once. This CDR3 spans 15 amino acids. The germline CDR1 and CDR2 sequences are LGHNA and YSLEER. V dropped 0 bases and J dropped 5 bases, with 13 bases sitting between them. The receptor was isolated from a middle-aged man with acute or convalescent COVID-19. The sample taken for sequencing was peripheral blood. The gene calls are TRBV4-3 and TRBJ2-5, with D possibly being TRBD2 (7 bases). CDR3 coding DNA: TGCGCCAGCAGCCAAGACGCGGGGGCGGGGGAGACCCAGTACTTC. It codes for CASSQDAGAGETQYF.